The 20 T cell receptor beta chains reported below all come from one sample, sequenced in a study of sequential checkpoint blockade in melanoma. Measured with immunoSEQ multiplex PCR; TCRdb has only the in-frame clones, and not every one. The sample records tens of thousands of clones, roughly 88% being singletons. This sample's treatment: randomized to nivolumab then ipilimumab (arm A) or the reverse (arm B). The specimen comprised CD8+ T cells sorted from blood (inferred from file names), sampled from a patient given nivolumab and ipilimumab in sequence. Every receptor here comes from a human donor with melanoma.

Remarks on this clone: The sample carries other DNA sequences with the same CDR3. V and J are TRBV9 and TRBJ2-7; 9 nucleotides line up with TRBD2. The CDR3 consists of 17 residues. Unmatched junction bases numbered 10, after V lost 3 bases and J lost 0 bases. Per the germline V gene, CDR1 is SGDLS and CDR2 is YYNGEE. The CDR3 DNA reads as TGTGCCAGCAGCGCCTACTCGGGGACTAGCAACTCCTACGAGCAGTACTTC. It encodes CASSAYSGTSNSYEQYF.

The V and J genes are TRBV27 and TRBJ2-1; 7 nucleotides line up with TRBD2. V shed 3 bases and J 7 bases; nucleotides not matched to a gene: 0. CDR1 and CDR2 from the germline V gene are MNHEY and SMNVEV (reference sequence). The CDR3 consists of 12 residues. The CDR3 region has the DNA TGTGCCAGCAGTTTGGGGGGGAATGAGCAGTTCTTC. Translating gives CASSLGGNEQFF.

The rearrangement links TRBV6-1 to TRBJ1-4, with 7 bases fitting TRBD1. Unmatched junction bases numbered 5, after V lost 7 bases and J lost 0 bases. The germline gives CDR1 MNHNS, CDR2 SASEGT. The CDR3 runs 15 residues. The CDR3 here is CASTGQYTTNEKLFF. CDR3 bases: TGTGCCAGCACGGGACAGTATACAACTAATGAAAAACTGTTTTTT.

In nucleotides, the CDR3 is TGTGCCAGCAGCGTAGGGCAGAGAGGTGAAAAACTGTTTTTT. Translated: CASSVGQRGEKLFF. V usage is TRBV9 and J usage is TRBJ1-4; D unresolved. Germline assignment: CDR1 SGDLS and CDR2 YYNGEE. The length of the CDR3 is 14 residues. V shed 0 bases and J shed 7 bases, with 10 bases lying between them. Based on the CDR3 plus reference TRBV9 and TRBJ1-4, the full variable domain is DSGVTQTPKHLITATGQRVTLRCSPRSGDLSVYWYQQSLDQGLQFLIQYYNGEERAKGNILERFSAQQFPDLHSELNLSSLELGDSALYFCASSVGQRGEKLFFGSGTQLSVL.

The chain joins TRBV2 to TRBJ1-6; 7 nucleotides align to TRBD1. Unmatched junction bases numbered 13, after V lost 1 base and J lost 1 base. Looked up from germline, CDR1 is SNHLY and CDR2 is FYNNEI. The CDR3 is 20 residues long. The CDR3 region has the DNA TGTGCCAGCAGTGAAGATCCACCGTTGGACAGGCGATCCTATAATTCACCCCTCCACTTT. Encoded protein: CASSEDPPLDRRSYNSPLHF.

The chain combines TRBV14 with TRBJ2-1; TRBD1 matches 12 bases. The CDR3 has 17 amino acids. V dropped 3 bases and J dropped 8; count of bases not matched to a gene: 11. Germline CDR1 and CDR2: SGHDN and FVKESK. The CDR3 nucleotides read TGTGCCAGCAGCCAGAACCGGGACAGGGGGCGCGAAGATGAGCAGTTCTTC. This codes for CASSQNRDRGREDEQFF.

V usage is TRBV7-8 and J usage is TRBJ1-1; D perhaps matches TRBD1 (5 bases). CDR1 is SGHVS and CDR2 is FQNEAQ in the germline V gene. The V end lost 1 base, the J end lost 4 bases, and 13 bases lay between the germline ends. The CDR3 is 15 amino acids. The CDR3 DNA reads TGTGCCAGCAGCTTAGTGGCAGGGTCTGCCACTGAAGCTTTCTTT. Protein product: CASSLVAGSATEAFF.

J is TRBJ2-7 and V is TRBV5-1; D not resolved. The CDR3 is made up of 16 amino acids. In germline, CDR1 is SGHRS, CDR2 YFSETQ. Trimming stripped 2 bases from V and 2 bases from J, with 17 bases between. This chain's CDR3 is CASSFGIGLETYEQYF. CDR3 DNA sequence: TGCGCCAGCAGCTTTGGAATTGGGCTGGAAACCTACGAGCAGTACTTC.

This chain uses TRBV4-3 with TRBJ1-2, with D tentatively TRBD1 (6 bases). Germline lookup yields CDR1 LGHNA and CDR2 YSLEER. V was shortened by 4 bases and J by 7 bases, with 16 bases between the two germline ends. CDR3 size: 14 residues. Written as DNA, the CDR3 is TGCGCCAGCAGCCGGCAAGGGGAGGGGGGTGGCTACACCTTC. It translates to CASSRQGEGGGYTF.

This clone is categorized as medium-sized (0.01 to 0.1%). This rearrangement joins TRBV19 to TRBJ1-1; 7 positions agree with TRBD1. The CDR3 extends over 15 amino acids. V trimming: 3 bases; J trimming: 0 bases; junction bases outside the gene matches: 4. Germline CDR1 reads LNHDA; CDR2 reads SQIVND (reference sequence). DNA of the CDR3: TGTGCCAGTAGTATCTATGGGACAGTGAACACTGAAGCTTTCTTT. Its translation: CASSIYGTVNTEAFF.

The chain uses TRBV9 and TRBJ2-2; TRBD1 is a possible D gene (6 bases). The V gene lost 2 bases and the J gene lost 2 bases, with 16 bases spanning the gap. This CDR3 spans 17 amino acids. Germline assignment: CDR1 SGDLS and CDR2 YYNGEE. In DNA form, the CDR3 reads TGTGCCAGCAGCGTGCCTCGGGACACCGAAAACACCGGGGAGCTGTTTTTT. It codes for CASSVPRDTENTGELFF.

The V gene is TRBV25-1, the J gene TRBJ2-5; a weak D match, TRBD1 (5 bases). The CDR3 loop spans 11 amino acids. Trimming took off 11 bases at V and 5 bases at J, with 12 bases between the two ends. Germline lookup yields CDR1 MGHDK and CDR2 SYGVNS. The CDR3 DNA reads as TGTGCCGCACAGGAGAGGGAGACCCAGTACTTC. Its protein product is CAAQERETQYF.

CDR3 sequence: CASSLDRTYGYTF. As DNA, the CDR3 is TGCGCCAGCAGTCTGGACAGGACCTATGGCTACACCTTC. The J gene is TRBJ1-2, the V gene TRBV4-1; 7 bases fit TRBD1. Germline V gene data show CDR1 as MGHRA and CDR2 as YSYEKL. Trimming removed 6 bases from V and 4 bases from J; junction bases left unmatched: 5. CDR3 length: 13 amino acids.

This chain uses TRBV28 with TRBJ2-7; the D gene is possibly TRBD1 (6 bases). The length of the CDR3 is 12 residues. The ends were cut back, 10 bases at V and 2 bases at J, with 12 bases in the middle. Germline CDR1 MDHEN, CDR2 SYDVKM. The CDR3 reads CAIRQAPYEQYF. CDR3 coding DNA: TGTGCCATCCGACAGGCCCCCTACGAGCAGTACTTC.

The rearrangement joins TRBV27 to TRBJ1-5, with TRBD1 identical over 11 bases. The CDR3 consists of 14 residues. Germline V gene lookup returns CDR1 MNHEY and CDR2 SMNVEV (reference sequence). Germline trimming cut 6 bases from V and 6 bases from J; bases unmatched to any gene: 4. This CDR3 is CASRDGTGGQPQHF. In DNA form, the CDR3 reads TGTGCCAGCAGGGACGGGACAGGGGGTCAGCCCCAGCATTTT.

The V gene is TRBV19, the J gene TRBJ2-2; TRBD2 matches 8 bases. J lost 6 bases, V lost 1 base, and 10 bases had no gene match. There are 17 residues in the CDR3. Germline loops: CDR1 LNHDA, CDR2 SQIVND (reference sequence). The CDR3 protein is CASSIVSSGSIPGELFF. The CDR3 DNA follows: TGTGCCAGTAGTATAGTATCAAGCGGGAGTATCCCCGGGGAGCTGTTTTTT.

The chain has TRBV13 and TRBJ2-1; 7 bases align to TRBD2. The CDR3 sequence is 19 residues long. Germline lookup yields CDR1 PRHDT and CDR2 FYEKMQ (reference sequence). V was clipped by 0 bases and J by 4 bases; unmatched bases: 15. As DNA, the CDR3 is TGTGCCAGCAGCTTAGGTTGGGCGGGAGCGGGCGGTGGTTACAATGAGCAGTTCTTC. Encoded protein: CASSLGWAGAGGGYNEQFF.

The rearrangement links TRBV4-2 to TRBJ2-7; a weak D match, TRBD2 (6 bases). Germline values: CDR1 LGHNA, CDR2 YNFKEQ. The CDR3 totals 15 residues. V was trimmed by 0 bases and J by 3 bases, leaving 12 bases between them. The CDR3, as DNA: TGTGCCAGCAGCCAAGATTGGCCCGGGAGCTACGAGCAGTACGTC. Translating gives CASSQDWPGSYEQYV.

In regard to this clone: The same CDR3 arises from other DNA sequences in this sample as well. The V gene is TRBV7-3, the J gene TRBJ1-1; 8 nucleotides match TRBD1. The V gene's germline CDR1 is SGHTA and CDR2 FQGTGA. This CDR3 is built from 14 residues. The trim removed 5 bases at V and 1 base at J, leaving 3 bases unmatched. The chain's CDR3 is CASSLGTGNTEAFF. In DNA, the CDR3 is TGTGCCAGCAGCCTCGGGACAGGGAACACTGAAGCTTTCTTT.

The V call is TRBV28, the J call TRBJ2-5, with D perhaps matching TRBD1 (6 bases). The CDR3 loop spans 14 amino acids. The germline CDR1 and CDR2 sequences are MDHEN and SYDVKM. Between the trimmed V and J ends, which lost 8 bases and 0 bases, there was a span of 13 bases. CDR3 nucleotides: TGTGCCAGCGGCCGTACAGGGTACCAAGAGACCCAGTACTTC. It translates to CASGRTGYQETQYF.